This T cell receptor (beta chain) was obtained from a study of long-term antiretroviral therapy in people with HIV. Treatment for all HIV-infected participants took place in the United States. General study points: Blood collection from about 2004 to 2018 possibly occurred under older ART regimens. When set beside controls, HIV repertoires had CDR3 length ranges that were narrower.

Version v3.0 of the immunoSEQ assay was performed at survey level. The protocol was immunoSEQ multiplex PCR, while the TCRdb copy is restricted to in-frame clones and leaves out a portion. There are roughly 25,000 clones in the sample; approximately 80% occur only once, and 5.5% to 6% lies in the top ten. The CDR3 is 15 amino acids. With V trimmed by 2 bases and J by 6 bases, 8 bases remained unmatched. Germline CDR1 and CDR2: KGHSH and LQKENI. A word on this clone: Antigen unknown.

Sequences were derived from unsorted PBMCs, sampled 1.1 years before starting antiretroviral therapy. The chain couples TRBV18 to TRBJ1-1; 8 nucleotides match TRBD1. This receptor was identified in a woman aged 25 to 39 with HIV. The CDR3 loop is CASSPSGQGRAEAFF. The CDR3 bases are TGTGCCAGCTCACCATCCGGACAGGGCCGGGCTGAAGCTTTCTTT.